A single sample is the source of the 18 T cell receptor beta chains below, sequenced in a study of T cell responses to AZD1222 COVID-19 vaccine. Profiling relied on immunoSEQ multiplex PCR, and the TCRdb table lists in-frame clones only, not all of them. The sample gives tens of thousands of clones, about 90% of which show up once; about 18% is in the top ten. The sample here was peripheral blood, taken on day 0 of AZD1222 vaccination. All receptors derive from an adult in good health.

This clone was counted between two and nine times. The J gene is TRBJ1-2, the V gene TRBV6-5; 7 bases fit TRBD1. The CDR3 extends over 11 amino acids. The junction had 7 bases not matched to a gene; V was cut back by 10 bases and J by 8 bases. Germline CDR1 MNHEY, CDR2 SVGAGI. This chain's CDR3 is CANSQGTGYTF. CDR3 DNA sequence: TGTGCCAATTCACAGGGGACAGGCTACACCTTC.

The table lists this clone with a count of one. The rearrangement links TRBV6-5 to TRBJ2-2; D is possibly TRBD2 (6 bases). Deletions cut 2 bases from V and 3 bases from J, with 10 bases between. Per germline, CDR1 MNHEY and CDR2 SVGAGI. The CDR3 is made up of 15 amino acids. CDR3 in amino acids: CASSYRDSYTGELFF. The CDR3 DNA is TGTGCCAGCAGTTACCGGGACTCCTACACCGGGGAGCTGTTTTTT.

This chain connects TRBV28 to TRBJ1-6; D is possibly TRBD1 (5 bases). With 5 bases removed from V and 6 bases from J, the gap between germline ends came to 14 bases. CDR1 is MDHEN and CDR2 is SYDVKM in the germline V gene. The CDR3 loop spans 15 amino acids. CDR3: CASSPTGTANSPLHF. Here the CDR3 DNA reads TGTGCCAGCAGTCCCACCGGGACGGCTAATTCACCCCTCCACTTT.

This clone appeared once. V is TRBV4-2 and J is TRBJ1-4, with D perhaps matching TRBD1 (6 bases). Trimming pared 0 bases from V and 7 bases from J, leaving 12 bases between. The CDR3 runs to 15 residues. In germline, CDR1 is LGHNA, CDR2 YNFKEQ. This CDR3 is CASSQEATGLEKLFF. For the CDR3, the DNA is TGTGCCAGCAGCCAAGAGGCGACAGGTCTTGAAAAACTGTTTTTT.

The rearrangement links TRBV30 to TRBJ1-2, with TRBD1 matching over 8 bases. The CDR3 length is 12 residues. In germline, CDR1 is GTSNPN, CDR2 SVGIG (reference sequence). The ends lost 2 bases at V and 8 bases at J; junction bases unmatched: 4. The CDR3: CAWSSGGGGYTF. CDR3 nucleotides: TGTGCCTGGAGTTCAGGGGGCGGGGGCTACACCTTC.

This rearrangement joins TRBV6-1 to TRBJ2-7; 11 bases are shared with TRBD1. This CDR3 is 15 amino acids long. The junction had 2 bases not matched to a gene; V was cut back by 1 base and J by 3 bases. CDR1 and CDR2 (germline): MNHNS, SASEGT. The CDR3 reads CASSEGTGGIYEQYF. Here the CDR3 DNA reads TGTGCCAGCAGTGAAGGGACAGGGGGCATCTACGAGCAGTACTTC.

The gene calls are TRBV10-2 and TRBJ2-4; TRBD2 matches 10 bases. The CDR3 consists of 16 residues. V lost 8 bases and J lost 4; bases outside the gene matches: 11. Germline CDR1 is WSHSY and CDR2 is SAAADI. CDR3 DNA: TGCGCCAGCGAAGGACTAGCGGAGGGTGATAAAAACATTCAGTACTTC. It specifies CASEGLAEGDKNIQYF.

The rearrangement joins TRBV7-3 to TRBJ1-2, with a weak D call TRBD1 (5 bases). CDR1 is SGHTA and CDR2 is FQGTGA in the germline V gene. This CDR3 contains 13 residues. V was pared by 5 bases and J by 5 bases, with 12 bases between. This CDR3 reads CASSQGPDYGYTF. The CDR3 DNA reads as TGTGCCAGCAGCCAGGGACCCGATTATGGCTACACCTTC.

The V call is TRBV7-9, the J call TRBJ2-6; D gene uncertain. CDR1 is SEHNR, CDR2 FQNEAQ, per germline (reference sequence). The CDR3 totals 16 residues. Trimming pared 6 bases from V and 0 bases from J, leaving 12 bases between. The CDR3 DNA follows: TGTGCCAGCAGTCAGGACCTAACCTCTGGGGCCAACGTCCTGACTTTC. Translation gives CASSQDLTSGANVLTF. Drawing the rest from reference TRBV7-9 and TRBJ2-6, the complete variable domain is DTGVSQNPRHKITKRGQNVTFRCDPISEHNRLYWYRQTLGQGPEFLTYFQNEAQLEKSRLLSDRFSAERPKGSFSTLEIQRTEQGDSAMYLCASSQDLTSGANVLTFGAGSRLTVL.

The rearrangement uses TRBV24-1 and TRBJ2-1; D possibly matches TRBD1 or TRBD2 (5 bases each). This CDR3 has 13 residues. Trimming pared 4 bases from V and 8 bases from J, leaving 11 bases between. Germline-derived CDR1 and CDR2 are KGHDR and SFDVKD. The CDR3 is CATSEPGSYEQFF. Here the CDR3 DNA reads TGTGCCACCAGTGAGCCAGGGAGTTATGAGCAGTTCTTC.

This chain joins TRBV7-2 and TRBJ1-4; the D gene is possibly TRBD1 (6 bases). This CDR3 contains 15 residues. The ends were cut back, 2 bases at V and 4 bases at J, with 11 bases in the middle. The V gene's germline CDR1 is SGHTA and CDR2 FQGNSA. Written as DNA, the CDR3 is TGTGCCAGCAGCTTAACACAGGGTTATAATGAAAAACTGTTTTTT. It specifies CASSLTQGYNEKLFF.

V usage is TRBV7-9 and J usage is TRBJ2-7; D possibly corresponds to TRBD2 (6 bases). Germline V gene lookup returns CDR1 SEHNR and CDR2 FQNEAQ (reference sequence). Trimming cost V 3 bases and J 2 bases, with 11 bases left between them. The CDR3 length is 14 residues. CDR3 bases: TGTGCCAGCAGCTTGGGCGGGAATACCTACGAGCAGTACTTC. It codes for CASSLGGNTYEQYF.

Relative to its sample, this clone is medium-sized. The chain employs TRBV6-5 and TRBJ2-1, with TRBD2 matching 15 bases. V was clipped by 8 bases and J by 4 bases; unmatched bases: 3. The CDR3 length is 15 residues. In germline, CDR1 is MNHEY, CDR2 SVGAGI. The CDR3 sequence: CASVGLAGGYNEQFF. Here the CDR3 DNA reads TGTGCCAGCGTGGGACTAGCGGGGGGTTACAATGAGCAGTTCTTC.

The chain has TRBV27 and TRBJ2-7, with a weak D call TRBD1 (5 bases). CDR3 size: 15 residues. V was clipped by 5 bases and J by 0 bases, with 14 bases between them. Germline values: CDR1 MNHEY, CDR2 SMNVEV (reference sequence). The CDR3 bases are TGTGCCAGCAGTACCCAGGGAAAGAGCTCCTACGAGCAGTACTTC. Its protein product is CASSTQGKSSYEQYF.

CDR3 in DNA: TGTGCCAGCAGCCCAGGACCGATTTACACAGATACGCAGTATTTT. Residues: CASSPGPIYTDTQYF. The gene calls are TRBV6-5 and TRBJ2-3; D call uncertain. Germline CDR1 and CDR2: MNHEY and SVGAGI. This CDR3 region has 15 residues. Trimming stripped 6 bases from V and 2 bases from J, with 15 bases between.

J is TRBJ2-3 and V is TRBV6-6, with 9 bases that match TRBD2. V gave up 0 bases and J gave up 4 bases; unmatched junction bases: 5. Per germline, CDR1 MNHNY and CDR2 SVGAGI (reference sequence). The CDR3 has 16 residues. This CDR3 reads CASSYSSSGDADTQYF. In DNA form, the CDR3 reads TGTGCCAGCAGTTACTCGTCTAGCGGGGACGCAGATACGCAGTATTTT.

The chain links TRBV5-6 to TRBJ1-3, with D unresolved. The CDR3 has 12 amino acids. Trimming shortened V by 0 bases and J by 4 bases, and 2 bases separated the two germline ends. The germline gives CDR1 SGHDT, CDR2 YYEEEE. CDR3: CASSLVGNTIYF. As DNA, the CDR3 is TGTGCCAGCAGCTTGGTCGGAAACACCATATATTTT.

The chain couples TRBV14 to TRBJ1-2, with a tentative D call TRBD1 (5 bases). V shed 5 bases and J shed 9 bases, with 22 bases lying between them. Germline V gene data show CDR1 as SGHDN and CDR2 as FVKESK. This CDR3 region has 15 residues. The CDR3 sequence is CASSNLGTTYGRYTF. CDR3 sequence (DNA): TGTGCCAGCAGCAATCTAGGGACTACCTATGGACGCTACACCTTC.